This T cell receptor beta chain was found in a study of CD8+CD57+ T cells in acquired aplastic anemia. Study information: Sorted CD4+ and CD8+ cells gave an average of around 3 ug of DNA.

Genomic DNA acted as the template from which TCR beta VDJ combination and CDR3 sequence profiling were carried out. TCRdb independently ran MiXCR on the reads; one entry per CDR3 protein. The profile shows 180,000 or so distinct CDR3 sequences, 48% of them singletons. Selection for sequencing was limited to patients who had shown CD8+CD57+ cell expansion by flow cytometry. Severe acquired aplastic anemia affected all patients. Whole-study findings and limits: Overlap between patients and controls comprised roughly 30 CD8+ CDR3 sequences. Patients and controls were not found to differ significantly in CD8+ Simpson's diversity.

Concerning this clonotype itself: Its cognate antigen is unknown.

Between the trimmed V and J ends, which lost 3 bases and 6 bases, there was a span of 8 bases. Looked up from germline, CDR1 is DFQATT and CDR2 is SNEGSKA (reference sequence). This CDR3 spans 12 amino acids. The sample comprised sorted CD4+, CD8+, or CD8+CD57+ T cells (not recorded which) from PBMCs. The chain carries TRBV20-1 and TRBJ1-4; D uncertain. The receptor's source is a human donor with aplastic anemia. The CDR3 spells CSARDSYEKLFF. The CDR3 region has the DNA TGCAGTGCTAGGGATAGTTATGAAAAACTGTTTTTT.